Following are 17 T cell receptor beta chains from one sample sequenced in a study of blood T cell repertoires in COVID-19. The repertoire was sequenced with immunoSEQ multiplex PCR; TCRdb's copy has only in-frame clones and lacks some. The data hold some 150,000 clones, with approximately 87% observed a single time. Sequences were obtained from peripheral blood. The receptors derive from a woman aged 45-65 years with active or convalescent COVID-19.

Here the CDR3 reads CASSLAGGDTQYF. The CDR3 region has the DNA TGTGCCAGCAGCTTGGCGGGGGGAGATACGCAGTATTTT. The V call is TRBV7-8, the J call TRBJ2-3; 8 bases line up with TRBD2. The CDR3 consists of 13 residues. J lost 5 bases, V lost 3 bases, and 1 base had no gene match. Looked up from germline, CDR1 is SGHVS and CDR2 is FQNEAQ.

The V gene is TRBV27, the J gene TRBJ2-2; D unresolved. The CDR3 covers 17 residues. CDR1 and CDR2 from the germline V gene are MNHEY and SMNVEV (reference sequence). Trimming left V 3 bases short and J 1 base short, with 15 bases between. The CDR3 DNA sequence: TGTGCCAGCAGTTTTTGGCCGTGGCTAGGGAACACCGGGGAGCTGTTTTTT. Its translation is CASSFWPWLGNTGELFF.

V is TRBV13 and J is TRBJ1-6; TRBD1 aligns across 8 bases. Germline values: CDR1 PRHDT, CDR2 FYEKMQ (reference sequence). This CDR3 is 18 amino acids long. V trimming: 2 bases; J trimming: 0 bases; junction bases outside the gene matches: 6. The DNA for the CDR3 is TGTGCCAGCAGCTTAAGTCAGGGGGCGAACTCCTATAATTCACCCCTCCACTTT. It yields the protein CASSLSQGANSYNSPLHF.

The chain has TRBV29-1 and TRBJ2-5, with 7 nucleotides matching TRBD2. Germline values: CDR1 SQVTM, CDR2 ANQGSEA. Trimming took 1 base from V and 2 from J; bases not matched to a gene: 7. This CDR3 is 15 amino acids long. Here the CDR3 reads CSVEVRGVLQETQYF. In DNA form, the CDR3 reads TGCAGCGTTGAAGTTCGGGGGGTCTTGCAAGAGACCCAGTACTTC.

The chain employs TRBV28 and TRBJ1-5; 10 bases agree with TRBD1. CDR1 is MDHEN and CDR2 is SYDVKM in the germline V gene. This CDR3 is built from 17 residues. With V trimmed by 4 bases and J by 7 bases, 13 bases remained unmatched. The DNA of the CDR3 is TGTGCCAGCAGTTCCACTGGGACAGGGGACTTTGGGCAGCCCCAGCATTTT. Translated: CASSSTGTGDFGQPQHF.

The rearrangement joins TRBV30 to TRBJ1-2, with TRBD1 matching over 7 bases. Germline values: CDR1 GTSNPN, CDR2 SVGIG (reference sequence). The CDR3 is 14 amino acids. J lost 2 bases, V lost 5 bases, and 8 bases had no gene match. The CDR3 loop is CAWGRQGPNYGYTF. Here the CDR3 DNA reads TGTGCCTGGGGCCGACAGGGACCAAACTATGGCTACACCTTC.

This chain links TRBV24-1 with TRBJ1-1, with D tentatively TRBD1 (6 bases). The germline CDR1 and CDR2 sequences are KGHDR and SFDVKD. V dropped 2 bases and J dropped 7 bases, with 22 bases sitting between them. CDR3 length: 17 residues. CDR3 in amino acids: CATSDSQGLGGTNEAFF. In DNA form, the CDR3 reads TGTGCCACCAGTGATTCCCAGGGGCTTGGGGGAACAAATGAAGCTTTCTTT.

The rearrangement links TRBV7-8 to TRBJ2-4, with 9 positions matching TRBD1. The V gene end was trimmed by 4 bases and the J gene end by 9 bases; junction bases not matched to a gene: 7. Germline V gene data show CDR1 as SGHVS and CDR2 as FQNEAQ. CDR3 length: 14 residues. CDR3 nucleotides: TGTGCCAGCAGCTCGGGACAGGGAGGAGGCATTCAGTACTTC. It is translated as CASSSGQGGGIQYF.

The rearrangement joins TRBV27 to TRBJ2-1; D possibly corresponds to TRBD1 (6 bases). V was trimmed by 3 bases and J by 6 bases, leaving 12 bases between them. CDR1 is MNHEY, CDR2 SMNVEV, per germline (reference sequence). The CDR3 totals 14 residues. The CDR3 sequence is CASSLNRVANEQFF. The CDR3 DNA follows: TGTGCCAGCAGTTTGAACAGGGTTGCCAATGAGCAGTTCTTC.

The chain uses TRBV27 and TRBJ1-3; the D is unclear. V was shortened by 0 bases and J by 4 bases, with 10 bases between the two germline ends. This CDR3 region has 15 residues. CDR1 is MNHEY, CDR2 SMNVEV, per germline (reference sequence). DNA of the CDR3: TGTGCCAGCAGTTTATCGGGAACGGGAGGAAACACCATATATTTT. This gives the protein CASSLSGTGGNTIYF.

V gene TRBV11-3 combines with J gene TRBJ2-1, with 7 bases aligning to TRBD2. The length of the CDR3 is 15 residues. CDR1 and CDR2 (germline): SGHNT, YENEEA. The trim removed 5 bases at V and 8 bases at J, leaving 12 bases unmatched. The chain's CDR3 is CASSPAGLPSDEQFF. CDR3 bases: TGTGCCAGCAGCCCAGCGGGACTACCTTCGGATGAGCAGTTCTTC.

This chain links TRBV6-6 with TRBJ2-2; D possibly corresponds to TRBD2 (6 bases). Germline V gene sequence: CDR1 MNHNY, CDR2 SVGAGI (reference sequence). CDR3 length: 15 residues. V was shortened by 3 bases and J by 3 bases, with 11 bases between the two germline ends. In DNA form, the CDR3 reads TGTGCCAGCAGTTATAAACGGGGGTACACCGGGGAGCTGTTTTTT. Protein product: CASSYKRGYTGELFF.

This chain connects TRBV6-2 or TRBV6-3 to TRBJ2-3; TRBD2 aligns across 13 bases. The CDR3 covers 16 residues. CDR1 and CDR2 from the germline V gene are MNHEY and SVGEGT. With V trimmed by 5 bases and J by 4 bases, 6 bases remained unmatched. The CDR3 DNA is TGTGCCAGCAGTCCGTGGACTAGCGGGAGAGCAGATACGCAGTATTTT. It codes for CASSPWTSGRADTQYF.

This chain links TRBV28 with TRBJ1-2; TRBD1 matches at 9 bases. The CDR3 is 15 amino acids. Trimming cost V 6 bases and J 6 bases; bases outside gene matches: 11. CDR1 MDHEN and CDR2 SYDVKM come from the germline V gene. For the CDR3, the DNA is TGTGCCAGCAGACAGGGGGCAGGAGTTATTCATGGCTACACCTTC. Translation: CASRQGAGVIHGYTF.

This chain uses TRBV28 with TRBJ1-5; the D gene is possibly TRBD1 (6 bases). The V and J ends lost 4 bases and 6 bases respectively, with 16 bases between them. This CDR3 is 15 amino acids long. Germline V gives CDR1 MDHEN, CDR2 SYDVKM. This chain's CDR3 is CASSSETKGGQPQHF. CDR3 DNA: TGTGCCAGCAGTTCCGAGACCAAAGGGGGTCAGCCCCAGCATTTT.

V usage is TRBV7-9 and J usage is TRBJ1-2, with D tentatively TRBD1 (6 bases). From germline, CDR1 is SEHNR and CDR2 FQNEAQ (reference sequence). V was pared by 4 bases and J by 1 base, with 13 bases between. CDR3 length: 15 amino acids. CDR3 sequence (DNA): TGTGCCAGCAGCTCTTCAGCAGGGGTTAACTATGGCTACACCTTC. It yields the protein CASSSSAGVNYGYTF.

Concerning this clone itself: The identical CDR3 is also encoded by other nucleotide sequences in the sample. Here the CDR3 DNA reads TGCAGCGTTGAAAGTGGGACTAGCGGGGGGCGGGGGGAGCTGTTTTTT. This codes for CSVESGTSGGRGELFF. This chain joins TRBV29-1 and TRBJ2-2; 15 nucleotides match TRBD2. Unmatched junction bases numbered 6, after V lost 2 bases and J lost 8 bases. Per germline, CDR1 SQVTM and CDR2 ANQGSEA. This CDR3 contains 16 residues.